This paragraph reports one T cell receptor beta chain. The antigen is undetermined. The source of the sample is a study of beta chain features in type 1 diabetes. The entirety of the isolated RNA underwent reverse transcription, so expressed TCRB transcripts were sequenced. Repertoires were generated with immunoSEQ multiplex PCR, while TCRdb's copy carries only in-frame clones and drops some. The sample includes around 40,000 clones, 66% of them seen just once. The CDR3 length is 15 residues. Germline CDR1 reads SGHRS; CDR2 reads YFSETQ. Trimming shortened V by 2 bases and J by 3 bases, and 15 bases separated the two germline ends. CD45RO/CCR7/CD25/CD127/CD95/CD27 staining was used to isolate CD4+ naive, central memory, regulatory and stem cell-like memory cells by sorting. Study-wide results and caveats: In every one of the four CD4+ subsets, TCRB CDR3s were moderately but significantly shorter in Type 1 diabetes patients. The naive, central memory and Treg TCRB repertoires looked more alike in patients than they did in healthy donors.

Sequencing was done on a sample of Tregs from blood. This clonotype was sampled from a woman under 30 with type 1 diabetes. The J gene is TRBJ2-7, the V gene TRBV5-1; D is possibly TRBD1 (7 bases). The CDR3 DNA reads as TGCGCCAGCAGCTTTGGGGGGACAGACAACTACGAGCAGTACTTC. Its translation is CASSFGGTDNYEQYF.